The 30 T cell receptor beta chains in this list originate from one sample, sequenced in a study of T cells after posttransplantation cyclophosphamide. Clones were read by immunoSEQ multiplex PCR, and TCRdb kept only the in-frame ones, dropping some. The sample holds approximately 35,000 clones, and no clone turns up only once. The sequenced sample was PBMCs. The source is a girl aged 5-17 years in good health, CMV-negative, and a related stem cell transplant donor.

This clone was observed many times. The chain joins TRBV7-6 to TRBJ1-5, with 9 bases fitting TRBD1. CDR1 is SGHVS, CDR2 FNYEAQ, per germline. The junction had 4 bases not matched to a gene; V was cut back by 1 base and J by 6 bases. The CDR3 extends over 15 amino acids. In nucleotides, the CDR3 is TGTGCCAGCAGCTTAGGACAGGGGGGAGGTCAGCCCCAGCATTTT. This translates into CASSLGQGGGQPQHF.

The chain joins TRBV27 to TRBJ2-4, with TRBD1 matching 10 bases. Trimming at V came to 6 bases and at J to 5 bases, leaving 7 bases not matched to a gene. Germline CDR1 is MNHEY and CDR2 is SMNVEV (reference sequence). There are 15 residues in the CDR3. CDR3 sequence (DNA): TGTGCCAGCAGCCCCGACAGGGGGCAAGAAAACATTCAGTACTTC. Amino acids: CASSPDRGQENIQYF.

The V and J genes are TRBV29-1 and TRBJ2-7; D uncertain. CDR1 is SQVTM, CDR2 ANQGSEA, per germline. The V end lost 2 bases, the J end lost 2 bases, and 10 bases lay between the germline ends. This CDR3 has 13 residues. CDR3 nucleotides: TGCAGCGTTGAAAGCGCGGCCCCCTACGAGCAGTACTTC. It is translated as CSVESAAPYEQYF.

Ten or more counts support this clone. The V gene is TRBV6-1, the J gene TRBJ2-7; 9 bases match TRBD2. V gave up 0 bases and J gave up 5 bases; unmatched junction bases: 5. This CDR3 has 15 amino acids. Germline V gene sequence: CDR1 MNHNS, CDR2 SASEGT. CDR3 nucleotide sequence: TGTGCCAGCAGTGAAGCAGGCGGGGGGGCCGACGAGCAGTACTTC. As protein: CASSEAGGGADEQYF.

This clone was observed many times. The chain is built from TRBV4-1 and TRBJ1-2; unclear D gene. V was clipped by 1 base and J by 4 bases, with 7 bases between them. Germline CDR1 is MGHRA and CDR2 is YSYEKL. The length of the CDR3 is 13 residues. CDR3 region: CASSQGESYGYTF. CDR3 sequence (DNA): TGCGCCAGCAGCCAAGGGGAGTCCTATGGCTACACCTTC.

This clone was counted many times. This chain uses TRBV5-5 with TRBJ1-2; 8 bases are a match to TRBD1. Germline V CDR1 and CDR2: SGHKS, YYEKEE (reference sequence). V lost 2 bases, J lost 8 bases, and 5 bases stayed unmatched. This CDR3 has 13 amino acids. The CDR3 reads CASSFRQGSGYTF. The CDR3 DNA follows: TGTGCCAGCAGCTTCAGACAGGGGAGCGGCTACACCTTC.

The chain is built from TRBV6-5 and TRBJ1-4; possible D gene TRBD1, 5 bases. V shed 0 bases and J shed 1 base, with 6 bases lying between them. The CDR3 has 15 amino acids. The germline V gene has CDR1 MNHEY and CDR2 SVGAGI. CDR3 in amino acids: CASSYSTVTNEKLFF. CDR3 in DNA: TGTGCCAGCAGTTACTCGACAGTAACTAATGAAAAACTGTTTTTT.

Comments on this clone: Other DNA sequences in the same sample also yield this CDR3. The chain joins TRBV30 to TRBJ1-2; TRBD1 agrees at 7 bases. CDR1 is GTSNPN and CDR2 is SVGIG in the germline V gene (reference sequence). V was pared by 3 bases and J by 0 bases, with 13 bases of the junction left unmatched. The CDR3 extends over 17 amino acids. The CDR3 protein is CAWRDPLWQGANYGYTF. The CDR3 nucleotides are TGTGCCTGGAGAGACCCTTTGTGGCAGGGGGCTAACTATGGCTACACCTTC.

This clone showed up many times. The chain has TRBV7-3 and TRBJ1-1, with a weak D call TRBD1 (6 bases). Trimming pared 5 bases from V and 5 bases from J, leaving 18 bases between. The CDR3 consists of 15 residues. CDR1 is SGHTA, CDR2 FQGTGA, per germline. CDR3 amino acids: CASSPVTGQVTEAFF. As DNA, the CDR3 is TGTGCCAGCAGCCCGGTTACAGGGCAGGTGACTGAAGCTTTCTTT.

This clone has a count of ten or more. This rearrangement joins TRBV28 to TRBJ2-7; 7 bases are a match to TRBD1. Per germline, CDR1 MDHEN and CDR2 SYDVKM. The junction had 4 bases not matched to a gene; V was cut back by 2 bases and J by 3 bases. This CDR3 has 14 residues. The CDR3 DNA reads TGTGCCAGCAGTTTAACAGGGGTAGACTACGAGCAGTACTTC. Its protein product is CASSLTGVDYEQYF.

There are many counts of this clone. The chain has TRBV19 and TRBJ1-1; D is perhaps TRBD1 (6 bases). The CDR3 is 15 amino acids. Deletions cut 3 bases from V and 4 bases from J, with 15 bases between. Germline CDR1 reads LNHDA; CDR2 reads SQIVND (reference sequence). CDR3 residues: CASSILPGVGTEAFF. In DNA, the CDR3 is TGTGCCAGTAGTATCTTACCAGGGGTCGGCACTGAAGCTTTCTTT.

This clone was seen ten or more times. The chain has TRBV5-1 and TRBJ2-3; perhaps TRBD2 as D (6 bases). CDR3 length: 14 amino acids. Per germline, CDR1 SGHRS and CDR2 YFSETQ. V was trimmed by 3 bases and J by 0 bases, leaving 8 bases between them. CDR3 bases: TGCGCCAGCAGCTGGGGGAGGAGCACAGATACGCAGTATTTT. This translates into CASSWGRSTDTQYF.

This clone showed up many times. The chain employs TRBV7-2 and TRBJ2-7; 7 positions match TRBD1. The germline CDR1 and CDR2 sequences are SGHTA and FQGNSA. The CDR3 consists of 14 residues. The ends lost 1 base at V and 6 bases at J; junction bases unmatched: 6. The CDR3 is CASSLGGQVVEQYF. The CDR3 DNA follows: TGTGCCAGCAGCTTAGGTGGACAGGTGGTCGAGCAGTACTTC.

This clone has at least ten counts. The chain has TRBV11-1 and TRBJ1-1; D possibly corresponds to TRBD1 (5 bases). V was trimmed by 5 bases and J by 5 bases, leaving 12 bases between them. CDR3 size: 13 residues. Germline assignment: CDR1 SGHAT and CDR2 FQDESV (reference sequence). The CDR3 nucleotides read TGTGCCAGCAGCGAAAGGGGCGCGACTGAAGCTTTCTTT. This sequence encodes CASSERGATEAFF.

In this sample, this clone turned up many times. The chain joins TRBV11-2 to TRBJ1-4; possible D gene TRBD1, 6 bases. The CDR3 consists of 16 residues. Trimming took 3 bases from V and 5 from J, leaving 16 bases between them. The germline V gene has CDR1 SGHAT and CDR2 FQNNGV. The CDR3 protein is CASSFPAGGRNEKLFF. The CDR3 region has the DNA TGTGCCAGCAGCTTCCCTGCCGGGGGGCGCAATGAAAAACTGTTTTTT.

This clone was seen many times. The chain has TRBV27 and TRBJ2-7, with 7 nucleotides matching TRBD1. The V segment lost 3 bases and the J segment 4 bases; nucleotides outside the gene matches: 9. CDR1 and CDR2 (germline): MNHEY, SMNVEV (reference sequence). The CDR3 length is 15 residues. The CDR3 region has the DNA TGTGCCAGCAGTTTTAGAGGGGGCCCGTTGTACGAGCAGTACTTC. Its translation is CASSFRGGPLYEQYF.

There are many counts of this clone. CDR3 DNA: TGCGCCAGCAGCTTGGGGGGAACAGGGGGCGGAGAGACCCAGTACTTC. This translates into CASSLGGTGGGETQYF. This chain joins TRBV5-1 and TRBJ2-5; TRBD1 aligns across 9 bases. The CDR3 consists of 16 residues. The germline CDR1 and CDR2 sequences are SGHRS and YFSETQ. V shed 0 bases and J 4 bases; nucleotides not matched to a gene: 7.

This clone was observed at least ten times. CDR3 residues: CASRDRFYGYTF. CDR3 in DNA: TGTGCCAGCAGGGACAGGTTCTATGGCTACACCTTC. The rearrangement links TRBV6-5 to TRBJ1-2; 7 bases line up with TRBD1. The CDR3 length is 12 residues. Per the germline V gene, CDR1 is MNHEY and CDR2 is SVGAGI. The J segment lost 4 bases and the V segment lost 6 bases, leaving 2 bases of the junction unmatched.

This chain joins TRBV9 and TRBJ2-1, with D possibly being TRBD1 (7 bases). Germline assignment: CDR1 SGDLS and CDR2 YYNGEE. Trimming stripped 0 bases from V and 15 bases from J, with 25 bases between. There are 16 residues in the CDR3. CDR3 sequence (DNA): TGTGCCAGCAGCGTAGAGAGGGGGGCGCGCGATAGGGGGCTGTTCTTC. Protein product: CASSVERGARDRGLFF. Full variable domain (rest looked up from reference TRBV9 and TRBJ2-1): DSGVTQTPKHLITATGQRVTLRCSPRSGDLSVYWYQQSLDQGLQFLIQYYNGEERAKGNILERFSAQQFPDLHSELNLSSLELGDSALYFCASSVERGARDRGLFFGPGTRLTVL.

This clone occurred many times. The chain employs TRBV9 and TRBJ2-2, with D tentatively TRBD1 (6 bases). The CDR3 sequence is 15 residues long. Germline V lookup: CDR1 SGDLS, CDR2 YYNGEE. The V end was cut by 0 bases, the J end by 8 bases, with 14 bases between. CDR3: CASSVVWDKKGELFF. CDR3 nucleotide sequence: TGTGCCAGCAGCGTAGTGTGGGACAAAAAGGGGGAGCTGTTTTTT.

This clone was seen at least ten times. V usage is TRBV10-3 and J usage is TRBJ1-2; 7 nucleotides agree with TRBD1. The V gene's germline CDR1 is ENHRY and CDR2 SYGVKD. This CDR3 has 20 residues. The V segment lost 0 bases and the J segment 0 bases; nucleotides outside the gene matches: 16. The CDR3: CAISESSSSAGGLPNYGYTF. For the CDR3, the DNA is TGTGCCATCAGTGAGTCGTCGTCTTCCGCAGGGGGACTTCCTAACTATGGCTACACCTTC.

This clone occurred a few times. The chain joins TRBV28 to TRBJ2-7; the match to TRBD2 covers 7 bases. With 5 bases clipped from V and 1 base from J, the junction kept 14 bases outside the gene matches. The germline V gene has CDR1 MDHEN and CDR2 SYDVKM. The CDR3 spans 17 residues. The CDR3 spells CASSKRLTWDYSYEQYF. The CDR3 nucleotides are TGTGCCAGCAGTAAGCGGCTGACTTGGGACTATTCCTACGAGCAGTACTTC.

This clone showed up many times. CDR3 protein: CSVEGSGGTDTQYF. The CDR3 bases are TGCAGCGTTGAAGGATCGGGGGGCACAGATACGCAGTATTTT. The gene calls are TRBV29-1 and TRBJ2-3; perhaps TRBD2 as D (6 bases). This CDR3 has 14 residues. Deletions cut 1 base from V and 1 base from J, with 9 bases between. CDR1 is SQVTM and CDR2 is ANQGSEA in the germline V gene.

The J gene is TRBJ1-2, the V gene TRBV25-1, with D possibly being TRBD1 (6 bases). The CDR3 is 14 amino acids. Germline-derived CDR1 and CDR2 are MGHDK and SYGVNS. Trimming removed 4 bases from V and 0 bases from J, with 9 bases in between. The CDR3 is CASSGTAPNYGYTF. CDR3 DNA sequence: TGTGCCAGCAGTGGGACAGCACCTAACTATGGCTACACCTTC.

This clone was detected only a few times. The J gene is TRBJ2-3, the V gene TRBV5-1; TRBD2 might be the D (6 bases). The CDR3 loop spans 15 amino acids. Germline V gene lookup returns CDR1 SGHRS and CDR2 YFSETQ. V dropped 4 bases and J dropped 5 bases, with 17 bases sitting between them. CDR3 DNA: TGCGCCAGCAGCCTTACGGGACTTAATAGAGATACGCAGTATTTT. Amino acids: CASSLTGLNRDTQYF.

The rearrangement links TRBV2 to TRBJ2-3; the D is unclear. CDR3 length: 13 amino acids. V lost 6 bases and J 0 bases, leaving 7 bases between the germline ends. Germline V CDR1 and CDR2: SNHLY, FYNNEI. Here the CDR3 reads CASRVQSTDTQYF. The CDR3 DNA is TGTGCCAGCAGGGTACAGAGCACAGATACGCAGTATTTT.

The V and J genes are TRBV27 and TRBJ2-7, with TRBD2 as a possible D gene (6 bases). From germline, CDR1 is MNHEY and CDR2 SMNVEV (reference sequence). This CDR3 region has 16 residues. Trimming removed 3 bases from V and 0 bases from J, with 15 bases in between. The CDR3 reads CASSFFRRVSSYEQYF. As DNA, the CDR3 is TGTGCCAGCAGTTTTTTCCGGAGGGTCAGCTCCTACGAGCAGTACTTC.

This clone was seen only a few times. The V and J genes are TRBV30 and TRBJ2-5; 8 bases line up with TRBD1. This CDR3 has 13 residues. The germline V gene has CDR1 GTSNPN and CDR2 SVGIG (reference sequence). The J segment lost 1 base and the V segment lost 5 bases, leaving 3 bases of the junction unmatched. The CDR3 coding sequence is TGTGCCTGGGGGACAGGACTCCAAGAGACCCAGTACTTC. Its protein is CAWGTGLQETQYF.

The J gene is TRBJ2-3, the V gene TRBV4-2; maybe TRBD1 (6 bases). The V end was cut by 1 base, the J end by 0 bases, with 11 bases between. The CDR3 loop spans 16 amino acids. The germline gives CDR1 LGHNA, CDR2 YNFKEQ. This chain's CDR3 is CASSQVGTISTDTQYF. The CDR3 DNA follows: TGTGCCAGCAGCCAAGTAGGGACAATAAGCACAGATACGCAGTATTTT.

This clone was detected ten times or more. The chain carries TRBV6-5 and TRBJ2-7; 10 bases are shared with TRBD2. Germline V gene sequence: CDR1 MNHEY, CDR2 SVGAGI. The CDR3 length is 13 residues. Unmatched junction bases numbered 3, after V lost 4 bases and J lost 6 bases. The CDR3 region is CASSFSGRGEQYF. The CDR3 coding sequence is TGTGCCAGCAGTTTCAGCGGGAGGGGCGAGCAGTACTTC.